These T cell receptor beta chains were read from a single sample in a study of lymphopenia after photon versus proton radiotherapy. Assay: immunoSEQ multiplex PCR; the TCRdb copy retains only in-frame clones and omits some. The data show 15,000 to 20,000 clones, with around 84% seen just once and 11% held by the top ten. Material: peripheral blood, obtained from a patient treated with proton-based radiotherapy. The receptors were sampled from a man between 70 and 80 years old with pancreatic cancer. The CDR3 runs from the conserved cysteine through the conserved F or W. A D gene is named only where the DNA matches it firmly. Size is omitted from some rows. Given values are once, few, many or a class for expanded clones.

>TRBV9|-|TRBJ1-2|TRBD1
CASSVGLDRGYNYGYTF
TGTGCCAGCAGCGTAGGGTTAGACAGGGGTTACAACTATGGCTACACCTTC
>TRBV5-8|-|TRBJ1-1|-
CASSLRGNTEAFF
TGTGCCAGCAGCTTGAGGGGGAACACTGAAGCTTTCTTT
>TRBV19|-|TRBJ1-1|-
CASSTKTIGQRNTEAFF
TGTGCCAGTAGTACCAAAACGATTGGACAGAGGAACACTGAAGCTTTCTTT
>TRBV30|-|TRBJ1-2|-
CAWGPTGNTF
TGTGCCTGGGGACCGACAGGTAACACCTTC
>TRBV5-1|-|TRBJ2-1|-
CASSPGGGWDEQFF
TGCGCCAGCAGCCCTGGAGGGGGCTGGGATGAGCAGTTCTTC
>TRBV6-6|-|TRBJ1-2|-
CASSYRESYTF
TGTGCCAGCAGTTACAGGGAAAGCTACACCTTC
>TRBV7-6|-|TRBJ1-1|-
CASSFGGDGTEAFF
TGTGCCAGCAGCTTTGGAGGGGATGGCACTGAAGCTTTCTTT
>TRBV9|-|TRBJ2-7|-
CASSGQAGSYEQYF
TGTGCCAGCAGCGGCCAAGCGGGCTCCTACGAGCAGTACTTC
>TRBV11-3|-|TRBJ2-1|-
CASSLEGIYNEQFF
TGTGCCAGCAGCTTAGAGGGGATCTACAATGAGCAGTTCTTC
>TRBV30|-|TRBJ1-1|TRBD1
CAWSGRGQGIGKVLKYYTEAFF
TGTGCCTGGAGTGGTCGGGGACAGGGGATTGGAAAAGTCCTAAAATATTACACTGAAGCTTTCTTT
>TRBV6-6|once|TRBJ1-6|-
CASRNTGYNSPLHF
TGTGCCAGCAGAAACACCGGGTATAATTCACCCCTCCACTTT
>TRBV7-2|-|TRBJ1-1|TRBD1
CASSLRQGTLAFF
TGTGCCAGCAGCCTTAGACAGGGTACTTTAGCTTTCTTT
>TRBV25-1|-|TRBJ2-1|-
CASSDMVISVNEQFF
TGTGCCAGCAGTGATATGGTGATTTCAGTCAATGAGCAGTTCTTC
>TRBV7-9|-|TRBJ1-5|-
CASSHSKSGNQPQHF
TGTGCCAGCAGCCACAGCAAATCGGGGAATCAGCCCCAGCATTTT
>TRBV11-3|-|TRBJ2-5|TRBD2
CASSSGTSGSPGETQYF
TGTGCCAGCAGCTCCGGGACTAGCGGGTCCCCTGGGGAGACCCAGTACTTC
>TRBV14|-|TRBJ2-5|TRBD2
CASSRLAEEQYF
TGTGCCAGCAGCCGACTAGCGGAGGAGCAGTACTTC
>TRBV7-8|-|TRBJ2-7|TRBD2
CASSVGLAGNEQYF
TGTGCCAGCAGCGTGGGACTAGCGGGGAACGAGCAGTACTTC
>TRBV19|-|TRBJ1-1|-
CASSIDLARGTEAFF
TGTGCCAGTAGTATAGATCTAGCGAGAGGCACTGAAGCTTTCTTT
>TRBV6-4|-|TRBJ2-7|-
CASRIYPSYEQYF
TGTGCCAGCAGGATATACCCCTCCTACGAGCAGTACTTC
>TRBV5-1|once|TRBJ2-7|-
CASSSSVSYEQYF
TGCGCCAGCAGCTCGTCAGTTTCCTACGAGCAGTACTTC
>TRBV19|-|TRBJ1-6|TRBD1
CASSIAEDRTTSLHF
TGTGCCAGTAGTATTGCCGAGGACAGGACCACTTCCCTCCACTTT
>TRBV19|once|TRBJ2-2|-
CASSIDSVGTGELFF
TGTGCCAGTAGTATAGACAGTGTCGGCACCGGGGAGCTGTTTTTT
>TRBV6-1|few|TRBJ1-3|TRBD1
CASSNRDSSGNTIYF
TGTGCCAGCAGTAACCGGGACAGCTCTGGAAACACCATATATTTT
>TRBV5-1|-|TRBJ2-1|TRBD2
CASSLASSGGNEQFF
TGCGCCAGCAGCTTGGCGTCTAGCGGCGGCAATGAGCAGTTCTTC
>TRBV30|medium-sized|TRBJ1-2|-
CAWSVRVSYTF
TGTGCCTGGAGTGTACGGGTATCCTACACCTTC
>TRBV19|-|TRBJ1-5|TRBD1
CASSILVQGGRPQHF
TGTGCCAGTAGTATTCTAGTCCAGGGGGGTCGGCCCCAGCATTTT
>TRBV6-5|once|TRBJ1-2|-
CASSYSTRGRQGYTF
TGTGCCAGCAGTTACTCGACTAGGGGTCGGCAAGGCTACACCTTC
>TRBV5-6|few|TRBJ1-2|-
CASSRTGRGDYGYTF
TGTGCCAGCAGCCGCACAGGGAGGGGAGACTATGGCTACACCTTC
>TRBV2|few|TRBJ2-7|-
CASSVQGFSSYEQYF
TGTGCCAGCAGTGTCCAGGGTTTTAGCTCCTACGAGCAGTACTTC
>TRBV5-6|few|TRBJ1-3|-
CASSAGRYLGNTIYF
TGTGCCAGCAGCGCGGGACGCTACCTTGGAAACACCATATATTTT
>TRBV11-2|-|TRBJ2-1|TRBD2
CASTVGGIYNEQFF
TGTGCCAGCACAGTCGGGGGGATCTACAATGAGCAGTTCTTC
>TRBV1|-|TRBJ1-1|-
CTSSRGQDQAFF
TGCACCAGCAGCCGGGGACAGGATCAAGCTTTCTTT
>TRBV30|-|TRBJ2-2|-
CAWRDSGGELFF
TGTGCCTGGAGGGACAGCGGTGGGGAGCTGTTTTTT
>TRBV6-1|-|TRBJ2-1|TRBD2
CASSEGPSGRGNEQFF
TGTGCCAGCAGTGAAGGCCCTAGCGGGAGGGGCAATGAGCAGTTCTTC
>TRBV6-1|-|TRBJ1-1|-
CASSEGGAPTEAFF
TGTGCCAGCAGTGAAGGAGGGGCCCCCACTGAAGCTTTCTTT
>TRBV7-9|few|TRBJ1-1|-
CASSSLGGWNTEAFF
TGTGCCAGCAGCTCGCTAGGAGGGTGGAACACTGAAGCTTTCTTT
>TRBV9|-|TRBJ2-1|TRBD1
CASSPRAGTDNEQFF
TGTGCCAGCAGTCCCCGGGCAGGGACAGATAATGAGCAGTTCTTC
>TRBV2|-|TRBJ2-1|TRBD2
CARSPSGGGNEQFF
TGTGCCAGAAGCCCTAGCGGGGGTGGGAATGAGCAGTTCTTC
>TRBV6-5|-|TRBJ1-1|-
CASSYGQNTEAFF
TGTGCCAGCAGTTACGGGCAGAACACTGAAGCTTTCTTT
>TRBV5-4|-|TRBJ2-5|TRBD2
CASSVGLAGGTQYF
TGTGCCAGCAGCGTGGGACTAGCGGGGGGGACCCAGTACTTC
>TRBV7-6|-|TRBJ1-3|-
CASSLQEGSGNTIYF
TGTGCCAGCAGCTTACAGGAGGGCTCTGGAAACACCATATATTTT
>TRBV6-5|-|TRBJ2-7|-
CASSYLGGAKPYEQYF
TGTGCCAGCAGTTACCTTGGGGGGGCTAAGCCCTACGAGCAGTACTTC
>TRBV18|-|TRBJ2-7|TRBD2
CASSAGLAGGNHEQYF
TGTGCCAGCTCAGCGGGACTAGCGGGAGGGAACCACGAGCAGTACTTC
>TRBV5-5|once|TRBJ2-7|-
CASSFRPAADYEQYF
TGTGCCAGCAGCTTTAGGCCCGCGGCAGACTACGAGCAGTACTTC
>TRBV6-4|-|TRBJ2-2|TRBD2
CASSDPTSGGDPGELFF
TGTGCCAGCAGTGACCCGACTAGCGGGGGCGACCCCGGGGAGCTGTTTTTT
>TRBV5-1|-|TRBJ1-1|-
CASSRGQVNTEAFF
TGCGCCAGCAGCCGGGGACAAGTGAACACTGAAGCTTTCTTT
>TRBV7-8|-|TRBJ2-5|-
CASSFPWRTSTQYF
TGTGCCAGCAGCTTCCCCTGGAGGACCTCGACCCAGTACTTC
>TRBV6-1|-|TRBJ2-2|-
CASSELVPPNTGELFF
TGTGCCAGCAGTGAGTTAGTGCCGCCGAACACCGGGGAGCTGTTTTTT
>TRBV14|-|TRBJ2-3|TRBD2
CASSQFGREARRDTQYF
TGTGCCAGCAGCCAATTCGGGCGGGAGGCCCGCAGGGATACGCAGTATTTT
>TRBV5-1|-|TRBJ2-7|TRBD1
CASSWDRNNYEQYF
TGCGCCAGCAGCTGGGACAGAAACAATTACGAGCAGTACTTC
>TRBV7-9|-|TRBJ1-1|TRBD1
CASSPPGTANTEAFF
TGTGCCAGCAGCCCACCCGGGACAGCGAACACTGAAGCTTTCTTT
>TRBV4-1|-|TRBJ1-1|TRBD1
CASSQDSGTELTEAFF
TGCGCCAGCAGCCAAGATTCCGGGACAGAACTCACTGAAGCTTTCTTT
>TRBV6-5|-|TRBJ1-1|-
CASSYRLADTEAFF
TGTGCCAGCAGTTACAGACTTGCGGACACTGAAGCTTTCTTT
>TRBV5-6|-|TRBJ2-1|-
CASSLKGYSYNEQFF
TGTGCCAGCAGCCTGAAGGGATACTCCTACAATGAGCAGTTCTTC